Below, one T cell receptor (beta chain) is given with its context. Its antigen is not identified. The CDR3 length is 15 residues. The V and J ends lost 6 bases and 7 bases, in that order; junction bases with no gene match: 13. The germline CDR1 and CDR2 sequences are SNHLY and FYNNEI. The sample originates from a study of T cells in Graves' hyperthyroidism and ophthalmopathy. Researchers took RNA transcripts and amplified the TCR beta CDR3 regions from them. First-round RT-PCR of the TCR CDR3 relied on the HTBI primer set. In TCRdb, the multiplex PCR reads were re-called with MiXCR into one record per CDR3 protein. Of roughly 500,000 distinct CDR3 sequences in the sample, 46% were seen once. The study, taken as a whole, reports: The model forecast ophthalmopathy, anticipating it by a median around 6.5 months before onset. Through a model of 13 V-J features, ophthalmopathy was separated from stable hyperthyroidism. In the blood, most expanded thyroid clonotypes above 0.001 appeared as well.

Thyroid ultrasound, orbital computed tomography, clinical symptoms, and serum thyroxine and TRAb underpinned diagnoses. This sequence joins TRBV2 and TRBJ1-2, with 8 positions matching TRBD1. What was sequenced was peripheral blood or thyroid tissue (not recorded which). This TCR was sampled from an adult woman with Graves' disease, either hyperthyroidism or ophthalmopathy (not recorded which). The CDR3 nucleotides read TGTGCCAGCAGCGAGACAGGGGCTTTGTCGTCTGGCTACACCTTC. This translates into CASSETGALSSGYTF. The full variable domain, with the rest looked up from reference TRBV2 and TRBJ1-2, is EPEVTQTPSHQVTQMGQEVILRCVPISNHLYFYWYRQILGQKVEFLVSFYNNEISEKSEIFDDQFSVERPDGSNFTLKIRSTKLEDSAMYFCASSETGALSSGYTFGSGTRLTVV.